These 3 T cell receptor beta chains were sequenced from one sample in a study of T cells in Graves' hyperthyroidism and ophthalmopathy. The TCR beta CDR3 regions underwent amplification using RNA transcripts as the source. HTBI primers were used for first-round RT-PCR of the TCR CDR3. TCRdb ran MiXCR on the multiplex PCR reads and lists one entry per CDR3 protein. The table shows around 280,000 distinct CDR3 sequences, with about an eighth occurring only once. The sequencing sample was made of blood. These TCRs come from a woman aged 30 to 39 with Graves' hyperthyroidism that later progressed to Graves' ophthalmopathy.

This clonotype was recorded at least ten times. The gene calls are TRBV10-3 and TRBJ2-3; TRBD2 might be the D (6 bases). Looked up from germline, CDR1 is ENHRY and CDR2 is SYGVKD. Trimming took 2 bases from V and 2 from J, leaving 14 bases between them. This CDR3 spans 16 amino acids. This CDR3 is CAISEGIAAYTDTQYF. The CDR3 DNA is TGTGCCATCAGTGAGGGAATAGCGGCTTACACAGATACGCAGTATTTT.

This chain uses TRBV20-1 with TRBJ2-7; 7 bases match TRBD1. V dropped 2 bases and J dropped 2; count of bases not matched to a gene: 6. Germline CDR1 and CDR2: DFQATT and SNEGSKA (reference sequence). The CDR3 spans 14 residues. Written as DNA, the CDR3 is TGCAGTGCTAGACTTAGGACAGGAGCCTACGAGCAGTACTTC. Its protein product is CSARLRTGAYEQYF.

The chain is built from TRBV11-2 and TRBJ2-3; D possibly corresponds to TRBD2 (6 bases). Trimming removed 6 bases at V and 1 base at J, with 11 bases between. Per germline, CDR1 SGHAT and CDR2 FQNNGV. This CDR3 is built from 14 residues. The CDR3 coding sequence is TGTGCCAGCAGGCCCTGGGGGGGCACAGATACGCAGTATTTT. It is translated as CASRPWGGTDTQYF.